The TCR beta chain under discussion was sequenced for a study of identical twins. Study observations and caveats: Abundant beta clonotypes from cord blood had fewer insertions, unlike memory repertoires, which showed none.

A universal primer site came from template switching; cDNA carried unique molecular identifiers. TCRdb fed the 5' RACE reads into MiXCR, producing one record per CDR3 protein. The data contain hundreds of thousands of distinct CDR3 sequences, about 7.3% of them singletons. Healthy Caucasians made up all donors. The V segment lost 5 bases and the J segment 5 bases; nucleotides outside the gene matches: 9. The CDR3 has 15 residues. This clonotype was counted at least ten times. Antigen unknown. These data also featured in a second study, about yellow fever vaccine responses in identical twins. That work contributes: Among the twins, the vaccine T cell response reportedly seemed partly convergent and partly personalized.

The sequence came from a woman between 18 and 29 years old in good health. Specimen: memory (CD45RO+) T cells sorted from blood. The chain employs TRBV12-3 or TRBV12-4 and TRBJ1-2, with 9 bases aligning to TRBD1. Written as DNA, the CDR3 is TGTGCCAGCAGTACAAAGGGACAGGGTTGGTATGGCTACACCTTC. It is translated as CASSTKGQGWYGYTF.